The 16 T cell receptor beta chains below were found in one sample sequenced in a study of shared clonotypes between healthy human individuals. Only in-frame clones appear in the TCRdb table, and some are missing; sequencing was by immunoSEQ multiplex PCR. The data show 2 million to 2.5 million clones, 90% to 95% seen once. Sequencing input: naive CD4+ T cells sorted from blood. Subset described: CD45RA+ positively selected. The source of these receptors is a man younger than 35 in good health.

Comments on this clone: This sample also contains other DNA sequences that code for the same CDR3. The chain combines TRBV20-1 with TRBJ2-1; D is unclear. V lost 4 bases and J lost 7, with 5 bases in between. Germline CDR1 is DFQATT and CDR2 is SNEGSKA (reference sequence). This CDR3 is built from 10 residues. Written as DNA, the CDR3 is TGCAGTGCTACTGGGAATGAGCAGTTCTTC. Protein: CSATGNEQFF.

The J gene is TRBJ1-1, the V gene TRBV9; D remains unclear. Germline-derived CDR1 and CDR2 are SGDLS and YYNGEE. Trimming removed 1 base from V and 4 bases from J, with 14 bases in between. CDR3 size: 15 residues. The DNA of the CDR3 is TGTGCCAGCAGCGTACAGGCAGCGGTCCTCACTGAAGCTTTCTTT. The encoded protein is CASSVQAAVLTEAFF. Full variable domain (remainder filled in from reference TRBV9 and TRBJ1-1): DSGVTQTPKHLITATGQRVTLRCSPRSGDLSVYWYQQSLDQGLQFLIQYYNGEERAKGNILERFSAQQFPDLHSELNLSSLELGDSALYFCASSVQAAVLTEAFFGQGTRLTVV.

The chain carries TRBV10-3 and TRBJ2-7; TRBD2 aligns across 12 bases. This CDR3 is 14 amino acids long. Germline loops: CDR1 ENHRY, CDR2 SYGVKD. The J segment lost 2 bases and the V segment lost 10 bases, leaving 6 bases of the junction unmatched. The CDR3 here is CATTRTSGTYEQYF. The CDR3 DNA sequence: TGTGCCACGACAAGGACTAGCGGGACCTACGAGCAGTACTTC.

The rearrangement uses TRBV11-1 and TRBJ2-2; 7 bases line up with TRBD2. Germline lookup yields CDR1 SGHAT and CDR2 FQDESV (reference sequence). With V trimmed by 4 bases and J by 1 base, 12 bases remained unmatched. CDR3 length: 18 amino acids. CDR3: CASSWSWGGLGNTGELFF. In nucleotides, the CDR3 is TGTGCCAGCAGCTGGTCGTGGGGTGGACTAGGGAACACCGGGGAGCTGTTTTTT.

The chain couples TRBV10-3 to TRBJ1-6; D gene ambiguous. Trimming pared 2 bases from V and 4 bases from J, leaving 6 bases between. The CDR3 is 14 amino acids. Germline V gives CDR1 ENHRY, CDR2 SYGVKD. CDR3 DNA: TGTGCCATCAGTGAGGGAAATTATAATTCACCCCTCCACTTT. Protein product: CAISEGNYNSPLHF.

This clone came up a few times. The chain uses TRBV11-2 and TRBJ2-3; TRBD1 agrees at 7 bases. V shed 5 bases, J shed 9 bases, and the junction held 2 bases outside the gene matches. The CDR3 is made up of 11 amino acids. CDR1 is SGHAT and CDR2 is FQNNGV in the germline V gene. DNA of the CDR3: TGTGCCAGCAGCAGGGGACAGACGCAGTATTTT. This translates into CASSRGQTQYF.

V usage is TRBV5-6 and J usage is TRBJ1-2; a possible D gene is TRBD1 (5 bases). The CDR3 totals 14 residues. V was clipped by 7 bases and J by 2 bases, with 15 bases between them. Germline-derived CDR1 and CDR2 are SGHDT and YYEEEE. The CDR3 loop is CASAAWGINYGYTF. Here the CDR3 DNA reads TGTGCCAGCGCCGCTTGGGGCATAAACTATGGCTACACCTTC.

The CDR3 loop is CASSPPGGPSNTEAFF. As DNA, the CDR3 is TGTGCCAGCTCACCCCCAGGGGGACCGAGCAACACTGAAGCTTTCTTT. This chain joins TRBV18 and TRBJ1-1; 7 nucleotides align to TRBD1. The CDR3 runs 16 residues. The germline V gene encodes CDR1 KGHSH and CDR2 LQKENI. Trimming took 3 bases from V and 2 from J; bases not matched to a gene: 9.

This clone was found once. This sequence joins TRBV10-1 and TRBJ2-5; D gene ambiguous. Germline assignment: CDR1 WNHNN and CDR2 SYGVQD (reference sequence). The CDR3 spans 13 residues. V was trimmed by 4 bases and J by 1 base, leaving 7 bases between them. CDR3 sequence (DNA): TGCGCCAGCAGTGGTCAGGTCCAAGAGACCCAGTACTTC. Amino acid sequence: CASSGQVQETQYF.

V is TRBV9 and J is TRBJ2-3, with a weak D call TRBD2 (5 bases). CDR3 length: 15 amino acids. Trimming shortened V by 0 bases and J by 1 base, and 9 bases separated the two germline ends. Germline loops: CDR1 SGDLS, CDR2 YYNGEE. The CDR3 sequence is CASSVGAAGTDTQYF. CDR3 sequence (DNA): TGTGCCAGCAGCGTAGGGGCAGCGGGCACAGATACGCAGTATTTT. Combining the CDR3 with reference TRBV9 and TRBJ2-3 gives the whole variable domain DSGVTQTPKHLITATGQRVTLRCSPRSGDLSVYWYQQSLDQGLQFLIQYYNGEERAKGNILERFSAQQFPDLHSELNLSSLELGDSALYFCASSVGAAGTDTQYFGPGTRLTVL.

The chain recombines TRBV6-1 with TRBJ1-1; tentative D call: TRBD1 (6 bases). This CDR3 contains 15 residues. V was clipped by 5 bases and J by 3 bases, with 16 bases between them. Germline V CDR1 and CDR2: MNHNS, SASEGT. As DNA, the CDR3 is TGTGCCAGCAGTTGGGACACTCAGTTCTACACTGAAGCTTTCTTT. Translating it yields CASSWDTQFYTEAFF.

The chain carries TRBV7-2 and TRBJ1-3; tentative D call: TRBD1 (6 bases). Germline V gene lookup returns CDR1 SGHTA and CDR2 FQGNSA. The CDR3 runs 16 residues. Trimming took 5 bases from V and 0 from J, leaving 14 bases between them. In nucleotides, the CDR3 is TGTGCCAGCAGCACGCGGGACACCTACTCTGGAAACACCATATATTTT. Protein: CASSTRDTYSGNTIYF.

The V call is TRBV27, the J call TRBJ2-2; tentatively, D is TRBD1 or TRBD2 (5 bases each). Between the trimmed V and J ends, which lost 0 bases and 4 bases, there was a span of 9 bases. The germline CDR1 and CDR2 sequences are MNHEY and SMNVEV (reference sequence). The CDR3 runs 15 residues. The CDR3 spells CASSLSGAGTGELFF. The CDR3 DNA follows: TGTGCCAGCAGTTTATCAGGGGCGGGCACCGGGGAGCTGTTTTTT.

This clone appeared many times. The rearrangement uses TRBV18 and TRBJ2-5, with TRBD2 identical over 9 bases. Germline V gives CDR1 KGHSH, CDR2 LQKENI. Trimming at V came to 3 bases and at J to 5 bases, leaving 4 bases not matched to a gene. The CDR3 has 14 residues. In DNA, the CDR3 is TGTGCCAGCTCACCTGCTAGCGGGGAGGAGACCCAGTACTTC. Its translation: CASSPASGEETQYF.

The rearrangement links TRBV27 to TRBJ1-2; D may be TRBD1 (6 bases). CDR1 and CDR2 (germline): MNHEY, SMNVEV (reference sequence). The CDR3 sequence is 18 residues long. The germline V and J ends were trimmed by 6 bases and 4 bases, with 27 bases remaining between them. The CDR3 here is CASSLMGLQGRAAYGYTF. CDR3 coding DNA: TGTGCCAGCAGCCTTATGGGGCTACAGGGAAGGGCCGCCTATGGCTACACCTTC.

This clone showed up just once. The chain couples TRBV10-3 to TRBJ1-1, with D perhaps matching TRBD1 (5 bases). The germline V gene encodes CDR1 ENHRY and CDR2 SYGVKD. The CDR3 spans 14 residues. V was clipped by 6 bases and J by 8 bases, with 19 bases between them. CDR3 nucleotide sequence: TGTGCCATCAGCGCGGCGGGCAGGGAGGAAGAAGCTTTCTTT. Amino acid sequence: CAISAAGREEEAFF.